These T cell receptor beta chains were read from a single sample in a study of vaccination and CD4 T cells after COVID-19. These receptors' targets are unknown. TCRdb analysed the PCR reads with MiXCR anew, one entry per CDR3 protein. Counted here are about 16,000 distinct CDR3 sequences, around 47% occurring once; the ten biggest clones make up approximately 7.4%. Sequenced here: CD4+ T cells from blood, cultured in vitro, sampled after SARS-CoV-2 vaccination. The receptors were sampled from a human donor who had recovered from COVID-19. Both conserved end residues are part of each CDR3. The D gene is left open where the match is weak. Only part of the rows carry a size: once, few, many, or a class if the clone is expanded.

>NA|TRBJ2-3|TRBV10-3|NA
TGTGCCATCAGTGAGTCGGTTATACTTTGCACAGATACGCAGTATTTT
CAISESVILCTDTQYF
>NA|TRBJ2-2|TRBV20-1|few
TGCAGTGCTAGAGACCCCGGGACGGAAAACACCGGGGAGCTGTTTTTT
CSARDPGTENTGELFF
>NA|TRBJ2-5|TRBV7-9|NA
TGTGCCAGCAGCTTACCCCTGAGCGCACAAGAGACCCAGTACTTC
CASSLPLSAQETQYF
>TRBD2|TRBJ2-7|TRBV20-1|few
TGCAGTGCTAGCTCTCCTAGCGGGATCTACGAGCAGTACTTC
CSASSPSGIYEQYF
>NA|TRBJ1-1|TRBV1|once
TGCACCAGCAGTCCGGACAGACACACTGAAGCTTTCTTT
CTSSPDRHTEAFF
>TRBD1|TRBJ2-7|TRBV7-8|medium-sized
TGTGCCAGCAGCATAGGACAGGGGGATCTTTACGAGCAGTACTTC
CASSIGQGDLYEQYF
>TRBD2|TRBJ2-5|TRBV5-4|NA
TGTGCCAGCAGCCCGACTAGCGGTAAAGAGACCCAGTACTTC
CASSPTSGKETQYF
>TRBD2|TRBJ2-1|TRBV6-2/TRBV6-3|few
TGTGCCAGCAGCGTTAGCGGGATATACAATGAGCAGTTCTTC
CASSVSGIYNEQFF
>TRBD2|TRBJ2-5|TRBV20-1|few
TGCAGTGCTAGCTTAGCGGGAGGGCGAGAGACCCAGTACTTC
CSASLAGGRETQYF
>NA|TRBJ1-1|TRBV15|NA
TGTGCCACCAGCAAAGCCCGGCCACCATGGAACACTGAAGCTTTCTTT
CATSKARPPWNTEAFF
>NA|TRBJ2-3|TRBV2|NA
TGTGCCAGCAGTGTGATCACAGATACGCAGTATTTT
CASSVITDTQYF
>TRBD2|TRBJ2-1|TRBV6-4|NA
TGTGCCAGCAGTGAGTCAGCGGGAGGGAATAATGAGCAGTTCTTC
CASSESAGGNNEQFF
>TRBD2|TRBJ2-1|TRBV20-1|few
TGCAGTGCTACGAGCGGGATGGTCTCCTACAATGAGCAGTTCTTC
CSATSGMVSYNEQFF
>TRBD2|TRBJ2-1|TRBV7-9|NA
TGTGCCAGCAGTCCCGGTTTGACTAGCGGGAGGGGGTGGTTCTTC
CASSPGLTSGRGWFF
>NA|TRBJ1-1|TRBV5-4|few
TGTGCCAGCAGCTCCGGGATCCGCAGTGAAGCTTTCTTT
CASSSGIRSEAFF
>TRBD1|TRBJ2-7|TRBV5-5|NA
TGTGCCAGCAGCGGCCACCCCGGGACAGGGTCGTACGAGCAGTACTTC
CASSGHPGTGSYEQYF
>TRBD2|TRBJ2-2|TRBV24-1|few
TGTGCCACCAGTGATCAGGGACTAGCGGGGATGAACACCGGGGAGCTGTTTTTT
CATSDQGLAGMNTGELFF
>TRBD2|TRBJ2-1|TRBV11-3|NA
TGTGCCAGTTCACTCGGGACTAGAGAATATGAGCAGTTCTTC
CASSLGTREYEQFF
>NA|TRBJ2-3|TRBV27|NA
TGTGCCAGCAGGCTACTCGAGGGCGATACGCAGTATTTT
CASRLLEGDTQYF
>TRBD2|TRBJ2-1|TRBV20-1|NA
TGCAGTGCTGGGACTAGCGGGAGGTCATTGGAGCAGTTCTTC
CSAGTSGRSLEQFF
>NA|TRBJ1-1|TRBV7-3|NA
TGTGCCAGCAGCTTAACTGTCCGGGCCGGCCGCGAGAACACTGAAGCTTTCTTT
CASSLTVRAGRENTEAFF
>NA|TRBJ2-3|TRBV2|once
TGTGCCAGCAGTGATTCGAAACGGGGGGCGGGCACAGATACGCAGTATTTT
CASSDSKRGAGTDTQYF
>NA|TRBJ2-2|TRBV10-3|NA
TGTGCCATCAGTGAGTCCGAGGGCGGTAGAGGGGAGCTGTTTTTT
CAISESEGGRGELFF
>TRBD1|TRBJ1-5|TRBV28|NA
TGTGCCAGCACTTCTCTCCGGGACAGGGGACAGCCCCAGCATTTT
CASTSLRDRGQPQHF
>NA|TRBJ1-5|TRBV20-1|few
TGCAGTGTTCCAGGGGGCAATCAGCCCCAGCATTTT
CSVPGGNQPQHF
>NA|TRBJ1-1|TRBV6-4|few
TGTGCCAGCAGTGACCGGGACAACACTGAAGCTTTCTTT
CASSDRDNTEAFF
>NA|TRBJ1-3|TRBV20-1|few
TGCAGTGCAAAGACAAACTCTGGAAACACCATATATTTT
CSAKTNSGNTIYF
>NA|TRBJ2-7|TRBV20-1|once
TGCAGTGCTCCGGTGGCAGGGGGGTTCTACGAGCAGTACTTC
CSAPVAGGFYEQYF
>NA|TRBJ2-7|TRBV7-2|few
TGTGCCAGCAGCCCCCAACGGGAGAGCTGGGGAGAGCAGTACTTC
CASSPQRESWGEQYF
>NA|TRBJ1-1|TRBV27|NA
TGTGCCAGCAGTCCATATATTGAAGCTTTCTTT
CASSPYIEAFF
>TRBD1|TRBJ2-3|TRBV7-2|few
TGTGCCAGCAGCCACAACAGGGGTCCCCACACAGATACGCAGTATTTT
CASSHNRGPHTDTQYF
>NA|TRBJ1-5|TRBV6-4|few
TGTGCCAGCCCGGCAGGAGGTGCCCCAAATCAGCCCCAGCATTTT
CASPAGGAPNQPQHF
>NA|TRBJ2-7|TRBV30|NA
TGTGCCTGGGCCCCAGGGGAGACCTACGAGCAGTACTTC
CAWAPGETYEQYF
>NA|TRBJ2-1|TRBV6-2/TRBV6-3|NA
TGTGCCAGCAGTTCTCTGTGGGAGTTCCCCCTAAATGAGCAGTTCTTC
CASSSLWEFPLNEQFF
>NA|TRBJ1-4|TRBV20-1|few
TGCAGTGCTAGAGAGCGTGTCGCAGGGAAACTGTTTTTT
CSARERVAGKLFF
>NA|TRBJ2-2|TRBV12-3/TRBV12-4|NA
TGTGCCAGCAGTTTAACATCCACCGGGGAGCTGTTTTTT
CASSLTSTGELFF
>TRBD2|TRBJ2-1|TRBV7-8|NA
TGTGCCAGCAGCCTGCCGCGGACTAGGTCCCATGAGCAGTTCTTC
CASSLPRTRSHEQFF
>TRBD1|TRBJ1-5|TRBV18|medium-sized
TGTGCCAGCTCAGTGGGACAGACTCAGCCCCAGCATTTT
CASSVGQTQPQHF
>NA|TRBJ2-3|TRBV4-1|few
TGCGCCAGCAGCCAAGGGTCGGGGGCAGATACGCAGTATTTT
CASSQGSGADTQYF
>TRBD2|TRBJ2-2|TRBV7-6|NA
TGTGCCAGCAGCGGACAAACTAGCGGGAGCGTCGGGGAGCTGTTTTTT
CASSGQTSGSVGELFF
>NA|TRBJ2-3|TRBV29-1|NA
TGCAGCGTTGTGCGGGTGGGGACAGATACGCAGTATTTT
CSVVRVGTDTQYF
>NA|TRBJ2-1|TRBV6-5|NA
TGTGCCAGCAGTTACTCGGGGTTATTAGCGTCCTACAATGAGCAGTTCTTC
CASSYSGLLASYNEQFF
>NA|TRBJ2-7|TRBV20-1|NA
TGCAGTGCTAGAGCAAGTAGTGTCGGGCAGTACTTC
CSARASSVGQYF
>NA|TRBJ2-2|TRBV18|NA
TGTGCCAGCTCCCGGCAGCGGACACAAAACACCGGGGAGCTGTTTTTT
CASSRQRTQNTGELFF
>NA|TRBJ2-3|TRBV20-1|NA
TGCAGTGCTAGAGATAGGGGAACGACAGATACGCAGTATTTT
CSARDRGTTDTQYF
>NA|TRBJ2-7|TRBV12-3/TRBV12-4|NA
TGTGCCAGCAGTTATCAGAACAACGAGCAGTACTTC
CASSYQNNEQYF
>NA|TRBJ2-7|TRBV25-1|few
TGTGCCAGCAGTGATCAGGGAGACAAACCGTACGAGCAGTACTTC
CASSDQGDKPYEQYF
>NA|TRBJ1-1|TRBV12-3/TRBV12-4|medium-sized
TGTGCCAGCAGATCGGGGATGAACACTGAAGCTTTCTTT
CASRSGMNTEAFF
>TRBD2|TRBJ2-5|TRBV10-3|NA
TGTGCCATCAGTGACATGGGAGGGCAAGAGACCCAGTACTTC
CAISDMGGQETQYF
>NA|TRBJ2-2|TRBV5-1|few
TGCGCCAGCAGCTCTGCTAATGTAGGGGGCGGGGAGCTGTTTTTT
CASSSANVGGGELFF
>NA|TRBJ1-5|TRBV30|NA
TGTGCCTGGAATTCTGGCCTCGCAAATCAGCCCCAGCATTTT
CAWNSGLANQPQHF
>NA|TRBJ2-3|TRBV6-1|NA
TGTGCCAGCATCCGCCGGGACACTAGCACAGATACGCAGTATTTT
CASIRRDTSTDTQYF
>NA|TRBJ1-5|TRBV7-9|medium-sized
TGTGCCAGCAGCCCTACCGGGGGCCGAAAACAGCCCCAGCATTTT
CASSPTGGRKQPQHF
>TRBD1|TRBJ2-5|TRBV20-1|NA
TGCAGTGCTGGCAGGGGGCCAGGTGAAGAGACCCAGTACTTC
CSAGRGPGEETQYF
>TRBD1|TRBJ1-3|TRBV7-2|NA
TGTGCCAGCAGCACACTGTTAAGGGGGCTCACTGGAAACACCATATATTTT
CASSTLLRGLTGNTIYF